This is a list of T cell receptor beta chains from one sample in a study of T cells in Graves' hyperthyroidism and ophthalmopathy. Each CDR3 protein gets one entry after TCRdb re-called the multiplex PCR reads with MiXCR. The data contain more than 550,000 distinct CDR3 sequences, 17% of them singletons. Sequencing input: blood. These receptors originate from a man aged 50 to 60 with Graves' hyperthyroidism. The CDR3 runs from the conserved cysteine through the conserved F or W. D genes are given only for firm matches. Clone size is shown for a subset of rows, as once, few, many or a class of expanded clone.

>.|many|TRBV27|15|TRBJ2-1
TGTGCCAGCAGTTTGGGGCTACATCCTGGCAATGAGCAGTTCTTC
CASSLGLHPGNEQFF
>.|few|TRBV6-1|14|TRBJ2-7
TGTGCCAGCACCCAGAGGAGGTTTAGGGGTCGGCAGTACTTC
CASTQRRFRGRQYF
>.|many|TRBV7-3|14|TRBJ2-1
TGTGCCAGCGGTCGGGGATCCCCCTACAATGAGCAGTTCTTC
CASGRGSPYNEQFF
>TRBD1|few|TRBV7-8|14|TRBJ2-1
TGTGCCAGCACCCGGGACAGGGGCTACAATGAGCAGTTCTTC
CASTRDRGYNEQFF
>TRBD1|many|TRBV28|14|TRBJ1-5
TGTGCCAGCACCGAGGGACAGGGCAATCAGCCCCAGCATTTT
CASTEGQGNQPQHF
>.|.|TRBV28|14|TRBJ1-2
TGTGCCAGCAGTTCAGTGGGGTCCCACTATGGCTACACCTTC
CASSSVGSHYGYTF
>.|many|TRBV28|15|TRBJ2-5
TGTGCCAGCAGTTCCCGAGGGGCCGGCCGGGAGACCCAGTACTTC
CASSSRGAGRETQYF
>.|many|TRBV7-2|16|TRBJ2-1
TGTGCCAGCAGCCCGCCGGTCGGGAGAGGCTACAATGAGCAGTTCTTC
CASSPPVGRGYNEQFF
>TRBD1|.|TRBV11-2|15|TRBJ2-7
TGTGCCAGCAGCTTAGATGAACAGGGGTTTTACGAGCAGTACTTC
CASSLDEQGFYEQYF
>.|few|TRBV4-1|17|TRBJ2-3
TGCGCCAGCAGCCAAGCCGCGGGGCAAAGGAGCACAGATACGCAGTATTTT
CASSQAAGQRSTDTQYF
>.|.|TRBV28|15|TRBJ1-5
TGTGCCAGCACCGCCGCAGGAGGGGCGACGGAGCCCCAGCATTTT
CASTAAGGATEPQHF
>.|few|TRBV6-5|14|TRBJ1-5
TGTGCCTGCAGTTACGGTCGTCTCAATCAGCCCCAGCATTTT
CACSYGRLNQPQHF
>TRBD1|many|TRBV19|14|TRBJ1-1
TGTGCCAGTACCACCCAGCCACTTAGGGGGCGAGCTTTCTTT
CASTTQPLRGRAFF
>.|.|TRBV18|15|TRBJ2-7
TGTGCCAGCACACCATCGATGGGACCGGCCTACGAGCAGTACTTC
CASTPSMGPAYEQYF
>.|.|TRBV2|14|TRBJ1-4
TGTGCCAGCCAGATACAAAGTACTAATGAAAAACTGTTTTTT
CASQIQSTNEKLFF
>.|.|TRBV7-9|14|TRBJ1-2
TGTGCCAGCAGCTTCGTTGGGATCAACTATGGCTACACCTTC
CASSFVGINYGYTF
>TRBD1|many|TRBV11-2|14|TRBJ2-7
TGTGCCAGCAGCTGGGACAGGGGAGTACGAGAGCAGTACTTC
CASSWDRGVREQYF